One and the same sample provided the 32 T cell receptor beta chains below, sequenced in a study of beta chain features in type 1 diabetes. Findings and limits, study-wide: Shorter TCRB CDR3s, moderately but significantly so, marked every one of the four CD4+ subsets in Type 1 diabetes patients.

Expressed TCRB transcripts got sequenced, as all isolated RNA was reverse transcribed. Measured with immunoSEQ multiplex PCR; TCRdb has only the in-frame clones, and not every one. The profile shows under 250,000 clones, 11% to 15% of them singletons. Their antigen targets remain unknown. Sequencing was carried out using naive CD4+ T cells from blood. All receptors come from a young man with type 1 diabetes.

This clone was found a few times. The rearrangement joins TRBV30 to TRBJ1-2; unclear D gene. V lost 0 bases, J lost 7 bases, and 9 bases lay in between. Per the germline V gene, CDR1 is GTSNPN and CDR2 is SVGIG (reference sequence). The CDR3 totals 12 residues. CDR3 sequence: CAWSVNLLGYTF. The DNA of the CDR3 is TGTGCCTGGAGTGTTAATCTTCTTGGCTACACCTTC. Full variable domain (missing parts from reference TRBV30 and TRBJ1-2): SQTIHQWPATLVQPVGSPLSLECTVEGTSNPNLYWYRQAAGRGLQLLFYSVGIGQISSEVPQNLSASRPQDRQFILSSKKLLLSDSGFYLCAWSVNLLGYTFGSGTRLTVV.

The chain has TRBV4-1 and TRBJ2-1, with 9 nucleotides matching TRBD2. This CDR3 spans 17 amino acids. V shed 4 bases, J shed 1 base, and the junction held 8 bases outside the gene matches. Germline V gives CDR1 MGHRA, CDR2 YSYEKL. The CDR3 reads CASSPRLAGVSYNEQFF. The DNA of the CDR3 is TGCGCCAGCAGCCCGCGGTTAGCGGGAGTGTCCTACAATGAGCAGTTCTTC.

This clone was observed a handful of times. An end of the junction does not agree with germline; a read error may underlie this. This chain's CDR3 is CASSAKSIADF. CDR3 bases: TGTGCCAGCAGTGCTAAGTCCATTGCCGACTTC. V gene TRBV2 combines with J gene TRBJ2-7; D is uncertain. CDR1 and CDR2 from the germline V gene are SNHLY and FYNNEI. The CDR3 length is 11 residues.

This chain joins TRBV15 and TRBJ2-3, with D perhaps TRBD2 (5 bases). V was shortened by 0 bases and J by 0 bases, with 13 bases between the two germline ends. CDR1 and CDR2 (germline): LNHNV, YYDKDF (reference sequence). The CDR3 covers 17 residues. This CDR3 is CATSRDLWESSTDTQYF. CDR3 bases: TGTGCCACCAGCAGAGATCTTTGGGAGTCTAGCACAGATACGCAGTATTTT.

This clone was seen more than once but under ten times. CDR3 in DNA: TGTGCCAGCAGCTTGGGACAGGGGAGGTACGAGCAGTACTTC. It translates to CASSLGQGRYEQYF. This chain links TRBV5-4 with TRBJ2-7, with 8 bases matching TRBD1. V dropped 0 bases and J dropped 4; count of bases not matched to a gene: 3. CDR3 length: 14 residues. In germline, CDR1 is SGHNT, CDR2 YYREEE (reference sequence).

The chain joins TRBV5-1 to TRBJ2-1; tentative D call: TRBD2 (5 bases). The V gene's germline CDR1 is SGHRS and CDR2 YFSETQ. The CDR3 is made up of 14 amino acids. V lost 4 bases and J lost 7, with 15 bases in between. Here the CDR3 reads CASSPSRGVNEQFF. CDR3 sequence (DNA): TGCGCCAGCAGCCCAAGCCGGGGAGTTAATGAGCAGTTCTTC.

This chain links TRBV6-1 with TRBJ1-1; no reliable D call. This CDR3 has 11 amino acids. V gave up 5 bases and J gave up 5 bases, with 6 bases separating them. Germline assignment: CDR1 MNHNS and CDR2 SASEGT. CDR3 bases: TGTGCCAGCAGTCGGAGGACTGAAGCTTTCTTT. Protein: CASSRRTEAFF.

There are a few counts of this clone. This sequence joins TRBV6-6 and TRBJ2-5; D is perhaps TRBD1 (5 bases). Germline-derived CDR1 and CDR2 are MNHNY and SVGAGI (reference sequence). The CDR3 is 14 residues long. The V and J ends lost 6 bases and 5 bases respectively, with 16 bases between them. CDR3 coding DNA: TGTGCCAGCAGGGGTCAGGGTATAACCGAGACCCAGTACTTC. This encodes CASRGQGITETQYF.

The chain carries TRBV6-1 and TRBJ2-4, with D maybe TRBD1 (5 bases). The V end was cut by 6 bases, the J end by 6 bases, with 15 bases between. This CDR3 has 14 residues. CDR1 is MNHNS, CDR2 SASEGT, per germline. Here the CDR3 reads CASSASTDRNIQYF. The CDR3 DNA reads TGTGCCAGCAGCGCCTCGACAGACCGAAACATTCAGTACTTC.

This chain joins TRBV5-1 and TRBJ1-1; D is uncertain. Trimming removed 3 bases from V and 1 base from J, with 13 bases in between. This CDR3 spans 15 amino acids. Per the germline V gene, CDR1 is SGHRS and CDR2 is YFSETQ. The CDR3 sequence: CASSWGGGPNTEAFF. The CDR3 DNA follows: TGCGCCAGCAGCTGGGGAGGTGGCCCGAACACTGAAGCTTTCTTT.

This clone was observed a handful of times. This chain connects TRBV5-1 to TRBJ1-2; D is perhaps TRBD1 (6 bases). The length of the CDR3 is 14 residues. Trimming left V 0 bases short and J 6 bases short, with 12 bases between. The germline gives CDR1 SGHRS, CDR2 YFSETQ. The CDR3 loop is CASSLGGQKDGYTF. The DNA of the CDR3 is TGCGCCAGCAGCTTGGGGGGACAAAAGGATGGCTACACCTTC.

This chain joins TRBV7-2 and TRBJ2-4, with D maybe TRBD2 (6 bases). CDR1 SGHTA and CDR2 FQGNSA come from the germline V gene. Trimming removed 3 bases from V and 9 bases from J, with 15 bases in between. This CDR3 contains 14 residues. The CDR3 spells CASSLLPGESIQYF. CDR3 coding DNA: TGTGCCAGCAGCTTGCTGCCGGGGGAAAGCATTCAGTACTTC. Supplemented by reference TRBV7-2 and TRBJ2-4, the full variable domain reads GAGVSQSPSNKVTEKGKDVELRCDPISGHTALYWYRQSLGQGLEFLIYFQGNSAPDKSGLPSDRFSAERTGGSVSTLTIQRTQQEDSAVYLCASSLLPGESIQYFGAGTRLSVL.

This clone has more than one count but fewer than ten. This chain joins TRBV19 and TRBJ1-2; D is ambiguous. V was clipped by 3 bases and J by 2 bases, with 10 bases between them. This CDR3 spans 14 amino acids. Germline CDR1 and CDR2: LNHDA and SQIVND (reference sequence). DNA of the CDR3: TGTGCCAGTAGTATGCGAGTGAGAAACTATGGCTACACCTTC. It specifies CASSMRVRNYGYTF.

This chain joins TRBV5-4 and TRBJ1-2, with TRBD1 identical over 12 bases. Trimming at V came to 4 bases and at J to 4 bases, leaving 5 bases not matched to a gene. The CDR3 is 15 residues long. The germline V gene has CDR1 SGHNT and CDR2 YYREEE (reference sequence). CDR3 DNA sequence: TGTGCCAGCAGCACCGGGACAGGGGGCTCCTATGGCTACACCTTC. Residues: CASSTGTGGSYGYTF. Looking up the rest from reference TRBV5-4 and TRBJ1-2 gives the full variable domain: ETGVTQSPTHLIKTRGQQVTLRCSSQSGHNTVSWYQQALGQGPQFIFQYYREEENGRGNFPPRFSGLQFPNYSSELNVNALELDDSALYLCASSTGTGGSYGYTFGSGTRLTVV.

This clone showed up just a few times. V usage is TRBV30 and J usage is TRBJ1-2, with 8 bases that match TRBD1. Trimming took 1 base from V and 4 from J; bases not matched to a gene: 5. This CDR3 has 14 amino acids. Germline CDR1 reads GTSNPN; CDR2 reads SVGIG (reference sequence). CDR3 nucleotides: TGTGCCTGGAGTGCAGGGGGCGCCGGCTATGGCTACACCTTC. It is translated as CAWSAGGAGYGYTF.

This clone was seen a handful of times. The chain recombines TRBV28 with TRBJ1-2; 10 nucleotides align to TRBD1. Germline-derived CDR1 and CDR2 are MDHEN and SYDVKM. V shed 4 bases, J shed 6 bases, and the junction held 8 bases outside the gene matches. The CDR3 has 15 amino acids. CDR3 region: CASSSPGGQGNGYTF. The CDR3 region has the DNA TGTGCCAGCAGTTCCCCCGGGGGACAGGGGAATGGCTACACCTTC.

This chain joins TRBV30 and TRBJ2-7, with D possibly matching TRBD1 (6 bases). The V end was cut by 2 bases, the J end by 2 bases, with 13 bases between. This CDR3 spans 14 amino acids. Germline V gives CDR1 GTSNPN, CDR2 SVGIG (reference sequence). The CDR3 spells CAWSSRAGAYEQYF. The CDR3 DNA follows: TGTGCCTGGAGTTCCAGGGCAGGGGCCTACGAGCAGTACTTC.

The genes are TRBV11-2 and TRBJ2-1; D may be TRBD2 (6 bases). Germline V CDR1 and CDR2: SGHAT, FQNNGV. V lost 0 bases and J lost 0, with 9 bases in between. This CDR3 contains 16 residues. The CDR3 region has the DNA TGTGCCAGCAGCTTAGAGAGCGGGCGCTCCTACAATGAGCAGTTCTTC. Translation gives CASSLESGRSYNEQFF.

J is TRBJ2-1 and V is TRBV4-1; the D gene is possibly TRBD2 (6 bases). From germline, CDR1 is MGHRA and CDR2 YSYEKL. CDR3 size: 14 residues. V lost 1 base and J 5 bases, leaving 9 bases between the germline ends. Here the CDR3 reads CASSQVGGNNEQFF. The CDR3 DNA reads TGCGCCAGCAGCCAAGTCGGGGGTAACAATGAGCAGTTCTTC.

On this clone: Distinct nucleotide sequences in the sample also encode this CDR3. This rearrangement joins TRBV5-1 to TRBJ2-5; 7 positions agree with TRBD1. J lost 3 bases, V lost 4 bases, and 3 bases had no gene match. Per germline, CDR1 SGHRS and CDR2 YFSETQ. The CDR3 is made up of 13 amino acids. As DNA, the CDR3 is TGCGCCAGCAGCCTAGACAGGGAAGAGACCCAGTACTTC. It yields the protein CASSLDREETQYF.

The chain combines TRBV19 with TRBJ1-1; no definite D call. V was cut by 5 bases and J by 3 bases, with 10 bases left in between. CDR1 and CDR2 from the germline V gene are LNHDA and SQIVND (reference sequence). The CDR3 contains 13 residues. CDR3 nucleotide sequence: TGTGCCAGTAGTTCGGGGAAGTACACTGAAGCTTTCTTT. This translates into CASSSGKYTEAFF.

The chain couples TRBV4-2 to TRBJ2-1; 9 bases are shared with TRBD2. The J segment lost 5 bases and the V segment lost 4 bases, leaving 9 bases of the junction unmatched. CDR1 is LGHNA, CDR2 YNFKEQ, per germline. This CDR3 is 16 amino acids long. The CDR3 DNA sequence: TGTGCCAGCAGCCCACAGACTAGCGGATCCGACAATGAGCAGTTCTTC. Its protein product is CASSPQTSGSDNEQFF.

The gene calls are TRBV14 and TRBJ1-1; D may be TRBD1 (6 bases). CDR1 is SGHDN and CDR2 is FVKESK in the germline V gene. CDR3 length equals 16 residues. V was cut by 3 bases and J by 3 bases, with 17 bases left in between. As DNA, the CDR3 is TGTGCCAGCAGCCAGACAGGTTTCAGGAGGTACACTGAAGCTTTCTTT. It codes for CASSQTGFRRYTEAFF.

This clone was counted a few times. This rearrangement joins TRBV5-1 to TRBJ2-3, with 8 nucleotides matching TRBD1. This CDR3 has 14 amino acids. Germline V gives CDR1 SGHRS, CDR2 YFSETQ. The trim removed 4 bases at V and 3 bases at J, leaving 4 bases unmatched. The CDR3, as DNA: TGCGCCAGCAGCACGGGACAGGCAACAGATACGCAGTATTTT. This encodes CASSTGQATDTQYF.

This clone has just a few counts. The V gene is TRBV4-1, the J gene TRBJ2-3, with 9 bases that match TRBD2. This CDR3 is 20 amino acids long. Trimming at V came to 0 bases and at J to 3 bases, leaving 16 bases not matched to a gene. Germline-derived CDR1 and CDR2 are MGHRA and YSYEKL. CDR3 region: CASSQESLAGASGGTDTQYF. The CDR3 DNA reads as TGCGCCAGCAGCCAAGAATCACTAGCGGGCGCGAGTGGTGGTACAGATACGCAGTATTTT.

This chain links TRBV30 with TRBJ1-5; D remains ambiguous. The germline V gene has CDR1 GTSNPN and CDR2 SVGIG (reference sequence). V was trimmed by 2 bases and J by 4 bases, leaving 12 bases between them. The CDR3 runs to 14 residues. The CDR3 sequence: CAWSRQAYNQPQHF. DNA of the CDR3: TGTGCCTGGAGTAGGCAGGCTTATAATCAGCCCCAGCATTTT.

The rearrangement uses TRBV6-6 and TRBJ2-7; perhaps TRBD1 as D (7 bases). CDR3 length: 15 residues. Trimming stripped 2 bases from V and 2 bases from J, with 13 bases between. The germline V gene encodes CDR1 MNHNY and CDR2 SVGAGI (reference sequence). CDR3 region: CASSYAGQPAYEQYF. CDR3 in DNA: TGTGCCAGCAGTTACGCGGGACAGCCTGCCTACGAGCAGTACTTC.

The chain has TRBV19 and TRBJ1-2; the match to TRBD1 covers 10 bases. The CDR3 covers 17 residues. From germline, CDR1 is LNHDA and CDR2 SQIVND (reference sequence). Trimming removed 8 bases from V and 0 bases from J; junction bases left unmatched: 12. CDR3 region: CASGGGDRGEANYGYTF. The CDR3 DNA reads as TGTGCCAGTGGGGGAGGGGACAGGGGAGAGGCTAACTATGGCTACACCTTC. The variable domain in full, completed from reference TRBV19 and TRBJ1-2, reads DGGITQSPKYLFRKEGQNVTLSCEQNLNHDAMYWYRQDPGQGLRLIYYSQIVNDFQKGDIAEGYSVSREKKESFPLTVTSAQKNPTAFYLCASGGGDRGEANYGYTFGSGTRLTVV.

V usage is TRBV29-1 and J usage is TRBJ2-1, with D perhaps TRBD2 (5 bases). The CDR3 extends over 11 amino acids. Deletions cut 3 bases from V and 10 bases from J, with 10 bases between. Germline V lookup: CDR1 SQVTM, CDR2 ANQGSEA. The CDR3 sequence: CSVDGSGEQFF. Written as DNA, the CDR3 is TGCAGCGTTGACGGAAGCGGCGAGCAGTTCTTC.

This rearrangement joins TRBV6-5 to TRBJ2-7, with D perhaps TRBD2 (7 bases). The CDR3 contains 16 residues. In germline, CDR1 is MNHEY, CDR2 SVGAGI. V gave up 0 bases and J gave up 4 bases, with 16 bases separating them. The CDR3 DNA reads as TGTGCCAGCAGTTACTCGGGGCAGGGGAGGGGGTACGAGCAGTACTTC. The encoded protein is CASSYSGQGRGYEQYF.

This clone was seen a few times. The V and J genes are TRBV7-9 and TRBJ2-7; D call uncertain. Germline V gene data show CDR1 as SEHNR and CDR2 as FQNEAQ (reference sequence). Trimming took off 4 bases at V and 2 bases at J, with 6 bases between the two ends. The CDR3 length is 12 residues. Written as DNA, the CDR3 is TGTGCCAGCAGCTCCCACACCTACGAGCAGTACTTC. It is translated as CASSSHTYEQYF.

The V gene is TRBV6-5, the J gene TRBJ1-2; possibly TRBD1 for D (5 bases). V lost 2 bases to trimming and J lost 8 bases, with 18 bases between them. The germline CDR1 and CDR2 sequences are MNHEY and SVGAGI. This CDR3 has 15 amino acids. As DNA, the CDR3 is TGTGCCAGCAGTTACGGGGGGAAGTTGGGGCTCGGCTACACCTTC. Its translation is CASSYGGKLGLGYTF.